This T cell receptor (beta chain) emerged from a study of T cell responses to AZD1222 COVID-19 vaccine. Study-wide points: Reports say nearly half of spike-specific TCRs go after unmutated variant regions. Only 5 or 6 AZD1222 recipients tested seropositive at baseline.

The protocol was immunoSEQ multiplex PCR, while the TCRdb copy is restricted to in-frame clones and leaves out a portion. The sample lists some 100,000 clones, around 87% occurring once. About this clone: Its cognate antigen is unknown.

CDR1 and CDR2 from the germline V gene are MNHNS and SASEGT. The CDR3 spans 15 residues. Trimming pared 2 bases from V and 4 bases from J, leaving 11 bases between. The V and J genes are TRBV6-1 and TRBJ1-4; no firm D call. The source material was peripheral blood, sampled 28 days after the second AZD1222 dose. This TCR came from an adult who received the AZD1222 COVID-19 vaccine. CDR3 region: CASSEMARSNEKLFF. In DNA form, the CDR3 reads TGTGCCAGCAGTGAAATGGCCAGGAGTAATGAAAAACTGTTTTTT.